This T cell receptor beta chain derives from a study of OX40 agonist ivuxolimab in advanced cancers. Method: immunoSEQ multiplex PCR; TCRdb's copy keeps in-frame clones and lacks some. Here the sample spans about 40,000 clones, 88% being singletons. The germline CDR1 and CDR2 sequences are SEHNR and FQNEAQ (reference sequence). The CDR3 spans 16 residues. V was trimmed by 1 base and J by 0 bases, leaving 11 bases between them. This clone occurred a few times. This receptor was identified in an adult with an advanced solid tumor such as melanoma, head and neck, liver or kidney cancer. This sequence joins TRBV7-9 and TRBJ2-3, with D tentatively TRBD1 or TRBD2 (5 bases each). The sample was CD4+ or CD8+ T cells sorted from blood, taken in a trial of the OX40 agonist ivuxolimab. The CDR3 coding sequence is TGTGCCAGCAGCTTAGTGAGGGACCTTAGCACAGATACGCAGTATTTT. Protein product: CASSLVRDLSTDTQYF.